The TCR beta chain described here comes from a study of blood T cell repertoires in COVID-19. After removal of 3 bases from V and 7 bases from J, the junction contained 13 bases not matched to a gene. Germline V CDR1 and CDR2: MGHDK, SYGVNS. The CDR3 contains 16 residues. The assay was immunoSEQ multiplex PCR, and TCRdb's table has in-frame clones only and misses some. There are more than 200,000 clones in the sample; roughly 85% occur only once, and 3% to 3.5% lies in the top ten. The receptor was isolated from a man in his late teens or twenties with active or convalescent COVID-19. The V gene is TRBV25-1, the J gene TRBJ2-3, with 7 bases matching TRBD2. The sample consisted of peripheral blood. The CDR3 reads CASSERASGSRYTQYF. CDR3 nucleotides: TGTGCCAGCAGTGAGCGGGCTAGCGGTTCTAGATATACGCAGTATTTT. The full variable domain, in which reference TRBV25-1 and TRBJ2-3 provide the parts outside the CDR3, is EADIYQTPRYLVIGTGKKITLECSQTMGHDKMYWYQQDPGMELHLIHYSYGVNSTEKGDLSSESTVSRIRTEHFPLTLESARPSHTSQYLCASSERASGSRYTQYFGPGTRLTVL.